The 14 T cell receptor beta chains listed next were all sequenced from one sample in a study of cytomegalovirus exposure and HLA in healthy donors. Method: immunoSEQ multiplex PCR; TCRdb's copy keeps in-frame clones and lacks some. The table has roughly 100,000 clones, roughly 94% seen once. Sequencing input: PBMCs. The receptors come from a woman under 30 in good health and CMV-seronegative.

The chain couples TRBV4-1 to TRBJ2-1, with 9 nucleotides matching TRBD2. Per the germline V gene, CDR1 is MGHRA and CDR2 is YSYEKL. CDR3 length equals 14 residues. The V gene end was trimmed by 4 bases and the J gene end by 7 bases; junction bases not matched to a gene: 5. In nucleotides, the CDR3 is TGCGCCAGCAGCCCCACCCTAGCGGGGAATGAGCAGTTCTTC. Translating gives CASSPTLAGNEQFF.

The V call is TRBV6-4, the J call TRBJ2-1; 7 positions match TRBD2. With 0 bases clipped from V and 7 bases from J, the junction kept 6 bases outside the gene matches. From germline, CDR1 is MRHNA and CDR2 SNTAGT. There are 15 residues in the CDR3. The CDR3, as DNA: TGTGCCAGCAGTGACTCGGCGGGAGCTAGTAATGAGCAGTTCTTC. Its protein is CASSDSAGASNEQFF.

This chain links TRBV19 with TRBJ2-5; D unclear. Trimming took 3 bases from V and 5 from J, leaving 4 bases between them. Germline V gene lookup returns CDR1 LNHDA and CDR2 SQIVND (reference sequence). The CDR3 runs to 11 residues. In DNA, the CDR3 is TGTGCCAGTAGTATTATGGAGACCCAGTACTTC. It specifies CASSIMETQYF.

The chain couples TRBV21-1 to TRBJ1-5; the table's D call TRBD1 went unverified against the DNA. TRBV21-1 is shown as a pseudogene. This CDR3 has 15 residues. This chain's CDR3 is CASSPDRDSNQPQHF. The CDR3 nucleotides are TGTGCCAGCAGTCCGGACAGGGATAGCAATCAGCCCCAGCATTTT.

V gene TRBV4-1 combines with J gene TRBJ2-3; 8 positions agree with TRBD2. The germline V gene encodes CDR1 MGHRA and CDR2 YSYEKL. The ends lost 3 bases at V and 0 bases at J; junction bases unmatched: 8. The CDR3 sequence is 17 residues long. The CDR3 region is CASSQRGEQGSTDTQYF. The DNA for the CDR3 is TGCGCCAGCAGCCAGCGGGGGGAACAGGGAAGCACAGATACGCAGTATTTT.

The chain combines TRBV27 with TRBJ2-7; D not certain. This CDR3 is 15 amino acids long. V lost 0 bases and J lost 4, with 13 bases in between. Germline CDR1 is MNHEY and CDR2 is SMNVEV (reference sequence). The CDR3 bases are TGTGCCAGCAGTTTATCGTCCGCAGGATATTACGAGCAGTACTTC. This codes for CASSLSSAGYYEQYF.

The genes are TRBV7-9 and TRBJ2-5, with 8 bases fitting TRBD2. The CDR3 sequence is 18 residues long. Germline values: CDR1 SEHNR, CDR2 FQNEAQ (reference sequence). V lost 3 bases and J lost 2; bases outside the gene matches: 14. CDR3 region: CASSLRRAGANKQETQYF. CDR3 DNA: TGTGCCAGCAGCTTGCGGCGAGCGGGAGCCAACAAACAAGAGACCCAGTACTTC.

The chain recombines TRBV6-5 with TRBJ2-5; unclear D gene. The CDR3 extends over 14 amino acids. Per germline, CDR1 MNHEY and CDR2 SVGAGI. Trimming removed 3 bases from V and 5 bases from J, with 13 bases in between. The CDR3 DNA follows: TGTGCCAGCAGTTATTCGACAACTCGGGAGACCCAGTACTTC. Translating it yields CASSYSTTRETQYF.

The V call is TRBV5-6, the J call TRBJ1-2, with D unresolved. Per germline, CDR1 SGHDT and CDR2 YYEEEE. V dropped 2 bases and J dropped 4 bases, with 6 bases sitting between them. The CDR3 contains 12 residues. In nucleotides, the CDR3 is TGTGCCAGCAGCTTAAACGGCTATGGCTACACCTTC. Residues: CASSLNGYGYTF.

This chain joins TRBV29-1 and TRBJ2-5; 10 positions agree with TRBD2. V lost 7 bases to trimming and J lost 5 bases; unmatched junction nucleotides: 7. This CDR3 has 13 residues. CDR1 is SQVTM and CDR2 is ANQGSEA in the germline V gene. The CDR3 nucleotides read TGCAGCGCCCTAGCGGGAGACGGGGAGACCCAGTACTTC. Translating it yields CSALAGDGETQYF.

V and J are TRBV27 and TRBJ2-1; 9 nucleotides agree with TRBD2. CDR1 and CDR2 (germline): MNHEY, SMNVEV (reference sequence). The CDR3 covers 15 residues. V was clipped by 6 bases and J by 5 bases; unmatched bases: 8. Here the CDR3 DNA reads TGTGCCAGCAGGCGGGGGGGGCTTTCCGACAATGAGCAGTTCTTC. Its protein product is CASRRGGLSDNEQFF.

The J gene is TRBJ1-2, the V gene TRBV11-1, with TRBD1 identical over 7 bases. Germline V CDR1 and CDR2: SGHAT, FQDESV (reference sequence). This CDR3 has 16 amino acids. The ends lost 4 bases at V and 8 bases at J; junction bases unmatched: 16. CDR3 nucleotides: TGTGCCAGCAGCTACGAAACAGGGGCTGGCGGTTCGGGCTACACCTTC. Amino acid sequence: CASSYETGAGGSGYTF.

The chain joins TRBV19 to TRBJ2-1; 9 positions match TRBD2. The CDR3 length is 15 residues. The V segment lost 2 bases and the J segment 8 bases; nucleotides outside the gene matches: 7. Germline CDR1 is LNHDA and CDR2 is SQIVND (reference sequence). CDR3 nucleotide sequence: TGTGCCAGTAGTATATCCGGGACTAGCAGAGATGAGCAGTTCTTC. Translated, it gives CASSISGTSRDEQFF.

The chain is built from TRBV7-9 and TRBJ2-5; TRBD1 aligns across 9 bases. The CDR3 has 15 amino acids. J lost 4 bases, V lost 10 bases, and 13 bases had no gene match. Per the germline V gene, CDR1 is SEHNR and CDR2 is FQNEAQ (reference sequence). The CDR3 DNA is TGTGCCACCAATACAGGGGGCGCGTGGGGAGAGACCCAGTACTTC. Translation gives CATNTGGAWGETQYF.